The following is a TCR beta chain sequence with its context. The target of this receptor is not known. Base qualities are not provided; no much larger clone lies one nucleotide away. The sample comes from a study of T-cell memory formation after mild COVID-19 (dated by TCRdb to 2020 to 2023). Turning to the overall study: TCR sequence clusters from the two donors were largely donor specific. In two donors, T-cell clones that expanded and contracted after mild COVID-19 were followed by sequencing TCRalpha and TCRbeta repertoires longitudinally. The cohort comprised two young, previously healthy adult volunteers, one female and one male. General conclusions and limits of the study: The second-wave clones that peaked on day 37 were not confirmed to be SARS-CoV-2 specific. Contracting CD4+ clones appeared mostly in the CM and EM memory subsets, whereas CD8+ clones were enriched in EMRA. Balanced CD4/CD8 phenotypes were observed for clones contracting from day 15 to 85, whereas a bias towards CD4+ was observed for a second wave of clones expanding from day 15 to 37. The detection of some responding clones in pre-infection memory suggests that pre-existing cross-reactive memory T cells joined the SARS-CoV-2 response. The study covered only a couple of mild cases, and larger cohorts including severe cases with pre-infection samples were considered necessary.

CDR1 and CDR2 (MNHEY, SVGAGI) derive from the germline V gene. V is clipped by 6 bases and J by 13 bases, and the sequence between their germline boundaries is 10 bases long. Measured from the cysteine to the phenylalanine, the CDR3 is 11 residues long. The kept DNA is CDR3 alone, 33 bases in frame from the first base. Ficoll-Paque density gradient centrifugation was the method used to isolate PBMCs. Sequencing relied on an Illumina NovaSeq 6000. TCRalpha and TCRbeta cDNA libraries were built by 5'RACE with constant-segment primers, adding sample barcodes and unique molecular identifiers. Trizol reagent was used to extract RNA from every sample. Library amplification was performed in two PCR steps, and a second sample barcode and Illumina TruSeq adapters were introduced in the second step. Sequencing of libraries was performed on an Illumina NovaSeq with 2 x 150 bp paired-end reads. Per the original workflow: The reads were demultiplexed and collapsed into UMI-guided consensus sequences using migec v1.2.7. With mixcr v2.1.11, UMI consensuses were aligned to TRA and TRB V and J templates and assembled into clonotypes. A clonotype was counted as expanded or contracted only if both edgeR and NoisET called the change significant, with noise models trained on biological replicates. For edgeR calls, a false discovery rate-adjusted p below 0.01 and a log2 fold-change threshold of 1 were applied. As an exploratory analysis of dynamics, max-normalized trajectories of the 1000 most abundant clonotypes were examined with PCA combined with hierarchical clustering. Separately sequenced CD4+ and CD8+ repertoires were used to assign a CD4 or CD8 phenotype to each responding clone. Through fastp at Q25 and MiXCR, TCRdb rebuilt clones from the public reads, retaining in-frame beta chains. For every CDR3 protein sequence, its rows merge into one entry that carries the most common genes and DNA. The V and J calls were not made by the authors but by TCRdb's processing. For this sample there are hundreds of thousands of distinct CDR3 sequences; about 23% appear just once. The top ten clonotypes cover around 13% of the sample.

The sequenced sample consisted of PBMCs or a T cell subset sorted from them (not recorded which). The rearranged chain carries TRBV6-5 and TRBJ1-6; the D segment cannot be called with confidence. The TCR sequence derives from an adult woman who had mild COVID-19 (a few samples of this study predate the infection). The sample titles of this study are shuffled in the database, so cell type and time point are left out; the donor was told from shared clones. The CDR3 amino acid sequence is: CASSNGSPLHF. Read as DNA, the sequence is TGTGCCAGCAGCAACGGTTCGCCCCTCCACTTT.